A single sample gave rise to the 17 T cell receptor beta chains below, sequenced in a study of blood T cell repertoires in COVID-19. The data were produced by immunoSEQ multiplex PCR, yet TCRdb's version contains in-frame clones alone and is incomplete. The repertoire holds about 200,000 clones, with approximately 86% as singletons. Sequences were obtained from PBMCs or T cells enriched from blood (not recorded which). These receptors came from a young woman who had been exposed to COVID-19.

The chain has TRBV14 and TRBJ1-4; D possibly corresponds to TRBD1 (5 bases). The CDR3 spans 16 residues. Germline V gives CDR1 SGHDN, CDR2 FVKESK. Trimming stripped 1 base from V and 4 bases from J, with 13 bases between. This CDR3 reads CASSQGIRQSNEKLFF. CDR3 in DNA: TGTGCCAGCAGCCAAGGAATAAGACAGAGTAATGAAAAACTGTTTTTT.

The rearrangement uses TRBV7-9 and TRBJ1-2, with no clear D. The CDR3 extends over 14 amino acids. Trimming took off 1 base at V and 0 bases at J, with 6 bases between the two ends. Germline V gene sequence: CDR1 SEHNR, CDR2 FQNEAQ (reference sequence). CDR3 DNA: TGTGCCAGCAGCTTAGTCGGGACTAACTATGGCTACACCTTC. This translates into CASSLVGTNYGYTF.

J is TRBJ1-5 and V is TRBV12-3 or TRBV12-4; D gene ambiguous. The ends were cut back, 6 bases at V and 6 bases at J, with 12 bases in the middle. The CDR3 spans 13 residues. CDR3 nucleotides: TGTGCCAGCAGCTACACGTCTAGTCAGCCCCAGCATTTT. Its protein is CASSYTSSQPQHF.

The chain couples TRBV2 to TRBJ2-3, with D unresolved. V was clipped by 4 bases and J by 7 bases, with 9 bases between them. The germline V gene has CDR1 SNHLY and CDR2 FYNNEI. The CDR3 contains 12 residues. This CDR3 is CASSAGSHTQYF. In nucleotides, the CDR3 is TGTGCCAGCAGTGCCGGGTCCCATACGCAGTATTTT.

The chain is built from TRBV6-6 and TRBJ1-5, with D unresolved. The germline V and J ends were trimmed by 8 bases and 3 bases, with 11 bases remaining between them. The length of the CDR3 is 13 residues. Germline V gives CDR1 MNHNY, CDR2 SVGAGI (reference sequence). In DNA, the CDR3 is TGTGCCAGCGTCCGGGGAAACAATCAGCCCCAGCATTTT. This translates into CASVRGNNQPQHF.

The chain uses TRBV6-5 and TRBJ1-2, with TRBD1 matching over 9 bases. CDR1 is MNHEY, CDR2 SVGAGI, per germline. CDR3 length: 15 amino acids. V gave up 5 bases and J gave up 4 bases; unmatched junction bases: 8. For the CDR3, the DNA is TGTGCCAGCAGTCAATACAGGGGGCAAGGCTATGGCTACACCTTC. Amino acids: CASSQYRGQGYGYTF.

J is TRBJ2-7 and V is TRBV4-1; TRBD2 might be the D (6 bases). The V gene's germline CDR1 is MGHRA and CDR2 YSYEKL. This CDR3 is built from 13 residues. Trimming removed 0 bases from V and 6 bases from J, with 9 bases in between. CDR3 nucleotide sequence: TGCGCCAGCAGCCAAGACAGGGAGGCCGAGCAGTACTTC. As protein: CASSQDREAEQYF.

This chain joins TRBV29-1 and TRBJ2-2, with D unclear. V was pared by 2 bases and J by 6 bases, with 7 bases between. Germline V lookup: CDR1 SQVTM, CDR2 ANQGSEA. The CDR3 spans 12 residues. The DNA for the CDR3 is TGCAGCGTTGAAAGGCAGGCCGGGGAGCTGTTTTTT. Amino acid sequence: CSVERQAGELFF.

The chain recombines TRBV18 with TRBJ2-7, with 11 bases identical to TRBD1. The CDR3 contains 16 residues. Germline V gives CDR1 KGHSH, CDR2 LQKENI. Germline trimming cut 6 bases from V and 5 bases from J; bases unmatched to any gene: 12. The CDR3 spells CASSRGAGQGANEQYF. The CDR3 DNA follows: TGTGCCAGCTCCCGCGGGGCAGGACAGGGGGCGAACGAGCAGTACTTC.

The chain carries TRBV28 and TRBJ1-2, with D unclear. The germline CDR1 and CDR2 sequences are MDHEN and SYDVKM. Trimming left V 2 bases short and J 7 bases short, with 17 bases between. The CDR3 spans 15 residues. CDR3 sequence: CASSLLALGGGGYTF. The CDR3 nucleotides read TGTGCCAGCAGTTTACTGGCGTTGGGAGGTGGTGGCTACACCTTC.

This clone was detected once. The J gene is TRBJ2-5, the V gene TRBV2, with D possibly being TRBD1 (5 bases). V lost 6 bases and J 5 bases, leaving 7 bases between the germline ends. The CDR3 sequence is 11 residues long. Germline loops: CDR1 SNHLY, CDR2 FYNNEI. For the CDR3, the DNA is TGTGCCAGCAGGACAGTGGAGACCCAGTACTTC. Encoded protein: CASRTVETQYF. Full variable domain (remainder filled in from reference TRBV2 and TRBJ2-5): EPEVTQTPSHQVTQMGQEVILRCVPISNHLYFYWYRQILGQKVEFLVSFYNNEISEKSEIFDDQFSVERPDGSNFTLKIRSTKLEDSAMYFCASRTVETQYFGPGTRLLVL.

This chain connects TRBV9 to TRBJ1-4; a weak D match, TRBD1 (5 bases). The CDR3 consists of 18 residues. V dropped 0 bases and J dropped 5 bases, with 20 bases sitting between them. Germline V gives CDR1 SGDLS, CDR2 YYNGEE. The CDR3 region is CASSVATGETDANEKLFF. CDR3 sequence (DNA): TGTGCCAGCAGCGTAGCTACGGGGGAAACCGACGCAAATGAAAAACTGTTTTTT.

V and J are TRBV18 and TRBJ1-2; possibly TRBD1 for D (5 bases). Trimming removed 2 bases at V and 4 bases at J, with 17 bases between. Germline assignment: CDR1 KGHSH and CDR2 LQKENI. The CDR3 spans 16 residues. Here the CDR3 DNA reads TGTGCCAGCTCACCATCCCGGCCTGGGGCCGGCTATGGCTACACCTTC. Translation gives CASSPSRPGAGYGYTF.

V usage is TRBV12-5 and J usage is TRBJ2-1; 11 nucleotides agree with TRBD2. Per germline, CDR1 LGHNT and CDR2 FRNRAP. This CDR3 has 17 amino acids. V gave up 2 bases and J gave up 6 bases; unmatched junction bases: 9. DNA for the CDR3: TGTGCTAGTGGTTTGAGACTAGCGGGGCTGGAGGGCAATGAGCAGTTCTTC. Amino acids: CASGLRLAGLEGNEQFF.

V gene TRBV3-1 (or the pseudogene TRBV3-2) combines with J gene TRBJ1-3, with TRBD1 identical over 9 bases. Germline CDR1 LGHDT, CDR2 YNNKEL (reference sequence). This CDR3 region has 16 residues. Germline trimming cut 1 base from V and 4 bases from J; bases unmatched to any gene: 5. The CDR3 loop is CASSQGPGQGGNTIYF. In nucleotides, the CDR3 is TGTGCCAGCAGCCAAGGACCGGGACAGGGAGGAAACACCATATATTTT.

J is TRBJ1-1 and V is TRBV2, with D perhaps TRBD1 (6 bases). Trimming stripped 3 bases from V and 4 bases from J, with 12 bases between. Germline-derived CDR1 and CDR2 are SNHLY and FYNNEI. The CDR3 is 14 amino acids. The CDR3 loop reads CASSDQGQGTEAFF. For the CDR3, the DNA is TGTGCCAGCAGTGACCAGGGGCAGGGCACTGAAGCTTTCTTT.

The chain couples TRBV18 to TRBJ1-1, with a possible D match to TRBD1 (5 bases). V was pared by 0 bases and J by 1 base, with 9 bases between. The germline gives CDR1 KGHSH, CDR2 LQKENI. The CDR3 has 15 amino acids. CDR3 amino acids: CASSPPGRTNTEAFF. CDR3 coding DNA: TGTGCCAGCTCACCACCGGGGCGGACGAACACTGAAGCTTTCTTT.